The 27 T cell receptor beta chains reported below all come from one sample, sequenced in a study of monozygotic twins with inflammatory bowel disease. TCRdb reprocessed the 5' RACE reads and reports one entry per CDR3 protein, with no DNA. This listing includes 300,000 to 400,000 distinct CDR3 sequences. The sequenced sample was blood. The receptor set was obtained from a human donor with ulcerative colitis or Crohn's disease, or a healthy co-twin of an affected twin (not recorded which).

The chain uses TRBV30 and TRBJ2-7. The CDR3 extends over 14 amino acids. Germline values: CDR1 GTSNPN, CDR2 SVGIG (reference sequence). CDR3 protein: CAWRRTGGSYEQYF. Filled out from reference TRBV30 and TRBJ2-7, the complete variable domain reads SQTIHQWPATLVQPVGSPLSLECTVEGTSNPNLYWYRQAAGRGLQLLFYSVGIGQISSEVPQNLSASRPQDRQFILSSKKLLLSDSGFYLCAWRRTGGSYEQYFGPGTRLTVT.

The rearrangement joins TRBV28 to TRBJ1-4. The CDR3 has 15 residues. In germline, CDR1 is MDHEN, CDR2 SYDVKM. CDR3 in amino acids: CASSLVGRGNEKLFF.

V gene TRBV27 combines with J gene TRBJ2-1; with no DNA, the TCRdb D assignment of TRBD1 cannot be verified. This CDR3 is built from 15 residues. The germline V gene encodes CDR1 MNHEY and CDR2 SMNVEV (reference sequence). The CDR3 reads CASSFGRALFNEQFF.

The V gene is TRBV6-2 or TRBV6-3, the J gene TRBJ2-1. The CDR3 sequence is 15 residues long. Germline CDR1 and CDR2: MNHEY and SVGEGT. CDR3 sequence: CASSYGRSLYNEQFF.

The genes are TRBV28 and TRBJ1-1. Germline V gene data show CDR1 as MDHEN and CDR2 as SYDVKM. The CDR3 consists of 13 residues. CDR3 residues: CASSAGDSVEAFF.

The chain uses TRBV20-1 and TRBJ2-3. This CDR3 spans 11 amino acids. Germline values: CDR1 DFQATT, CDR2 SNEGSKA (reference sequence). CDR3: CSAKTTDTQYF.

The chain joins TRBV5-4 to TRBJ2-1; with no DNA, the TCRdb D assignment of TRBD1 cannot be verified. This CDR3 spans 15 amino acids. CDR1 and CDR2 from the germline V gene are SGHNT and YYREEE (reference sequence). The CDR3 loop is CASSTTGTPYNEQFF.

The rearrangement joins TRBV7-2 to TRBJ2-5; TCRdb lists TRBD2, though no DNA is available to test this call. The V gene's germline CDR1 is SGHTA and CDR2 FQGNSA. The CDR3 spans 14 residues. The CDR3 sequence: CASSQGLREETQYF.

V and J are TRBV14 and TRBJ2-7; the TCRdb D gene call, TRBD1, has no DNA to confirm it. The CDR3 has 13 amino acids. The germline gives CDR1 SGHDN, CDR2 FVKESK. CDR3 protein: CASSHRTGGRQYF.

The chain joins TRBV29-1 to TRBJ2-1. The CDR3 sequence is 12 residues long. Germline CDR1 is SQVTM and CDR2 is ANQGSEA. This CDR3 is CSVVAYYNEQFF.

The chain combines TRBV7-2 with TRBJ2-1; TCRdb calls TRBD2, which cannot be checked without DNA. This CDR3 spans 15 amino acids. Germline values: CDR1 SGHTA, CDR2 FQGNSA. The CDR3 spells CASSLLAGGHNEQFF.

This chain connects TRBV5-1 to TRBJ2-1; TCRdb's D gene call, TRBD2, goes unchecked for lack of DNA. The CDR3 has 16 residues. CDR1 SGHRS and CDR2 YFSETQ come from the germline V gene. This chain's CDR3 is CASSTGLAGGRNEQFF.

The chain's CDR3 is CASSPGQGLGSTEAFF. This chain connects TRBV12-3 or TRBV12-4 to TRBJ1-1; the D gene TCRdb calls, TRBD1, cannot be checked with no DNA. This CDR3 comprises 16 residues.

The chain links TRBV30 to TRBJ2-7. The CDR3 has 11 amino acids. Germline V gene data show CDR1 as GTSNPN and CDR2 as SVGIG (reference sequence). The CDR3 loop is CAWSSPYEQYF.

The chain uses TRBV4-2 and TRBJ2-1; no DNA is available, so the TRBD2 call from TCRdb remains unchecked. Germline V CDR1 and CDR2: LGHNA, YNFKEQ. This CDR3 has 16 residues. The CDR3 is CASSQELAGRVNEQFF.

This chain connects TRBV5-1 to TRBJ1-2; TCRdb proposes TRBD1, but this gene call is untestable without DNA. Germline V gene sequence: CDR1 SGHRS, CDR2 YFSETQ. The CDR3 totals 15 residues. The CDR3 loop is CASTAGWTGGDGYTF.

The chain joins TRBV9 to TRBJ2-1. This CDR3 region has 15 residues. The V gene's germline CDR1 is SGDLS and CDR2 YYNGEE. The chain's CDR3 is CASSVGWGSYNEQFF. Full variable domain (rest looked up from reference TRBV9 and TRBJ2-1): DSGVTQTPKHLITATGQRVTLRCSPRSGDLSVYWYQQSLDQGLQFLIQYYNGEERAKGNILERFSAQQFPDLHSELNLSSLELGDSALYFCASSVGWGSYNEQFFGPGTRLTVL.

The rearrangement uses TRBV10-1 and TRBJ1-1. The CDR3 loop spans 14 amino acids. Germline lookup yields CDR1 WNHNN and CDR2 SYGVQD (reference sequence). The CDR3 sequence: CASSESRWNTEAFF.

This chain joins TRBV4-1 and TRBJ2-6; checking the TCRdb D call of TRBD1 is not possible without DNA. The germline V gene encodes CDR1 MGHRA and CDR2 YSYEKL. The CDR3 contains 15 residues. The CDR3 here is CASSQDPGQSNVLTF.

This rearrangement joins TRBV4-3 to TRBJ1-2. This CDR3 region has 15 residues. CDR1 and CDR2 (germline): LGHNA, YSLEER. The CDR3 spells CASSQVAEGTYGYTF.

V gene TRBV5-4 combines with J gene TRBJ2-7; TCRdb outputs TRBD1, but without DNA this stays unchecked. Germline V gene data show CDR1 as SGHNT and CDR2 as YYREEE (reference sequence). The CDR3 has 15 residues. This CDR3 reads CASSLGSADNYEQYF. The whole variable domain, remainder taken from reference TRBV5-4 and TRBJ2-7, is ETGVTQSPTHLIKTRGQQVTLRCSSQSGHNTVSWYQQALGQGPQFIFQYYREEENGRGNFPPRFSGLQFPNYSSELNVNALELDDSALYLCASSLGSADNYEQYFGPGTRLTVT.

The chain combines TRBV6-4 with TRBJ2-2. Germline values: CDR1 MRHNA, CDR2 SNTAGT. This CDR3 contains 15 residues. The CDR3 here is CASSQSAENTGELFF.

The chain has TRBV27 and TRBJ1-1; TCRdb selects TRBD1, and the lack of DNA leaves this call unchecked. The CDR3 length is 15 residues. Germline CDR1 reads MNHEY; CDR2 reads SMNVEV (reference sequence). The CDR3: CASGARGGMNTEAFF.

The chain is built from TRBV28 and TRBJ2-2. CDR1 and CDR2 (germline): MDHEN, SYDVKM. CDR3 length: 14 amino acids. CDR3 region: CASSLGTTTGELFF.

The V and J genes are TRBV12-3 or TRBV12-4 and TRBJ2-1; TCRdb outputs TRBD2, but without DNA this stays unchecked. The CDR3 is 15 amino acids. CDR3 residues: CASINSGRTHNEQFF.

The CDR3 sequence: CASSSSRWDSPLHF. The chain links TRBV6-5 to TRBJ1-6. The CDR3 consists of 14 residues. From germline, CDR1 is MNHEY and CDR2 SVGAGI.

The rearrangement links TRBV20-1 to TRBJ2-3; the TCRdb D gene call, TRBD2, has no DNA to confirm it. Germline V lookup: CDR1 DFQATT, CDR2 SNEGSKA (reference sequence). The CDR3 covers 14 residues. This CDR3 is CSARRGITGDTQYF.